These 10 T cell receptor beta chains were sequenced from one sample in a study of cytotoxic CD8 clonotypes in ibrutinib-treated CLL. Method: immunoSEQ multiplex PCR; TCRdb's copy keeps in-frame clones and lacks some. This table has approximately 120,000 clones, under 70% appearing once. The source material was PBMCs, sampled after 24 months of ibrutinib treatment. These receptor sequences come from a human donor with chronic lymphocytic leukemia.

This clone was seen only once. The J gene is TRBJ2-5, the V gene TRBV29-1; either TRBD1 or TRBD2 may fit D (5 bases each). Germline-derived CDR1 and CDR2 are SQVTM and ANQGSEA. Trimming took 6 bases from V and 7 from J, leaving 15 bases between them. The CDR3 has 12 residues. CDR3 region: CSVSRDLGTQYF. Here the CDR3 DNA reads TGCAGCGTGAGCCGGGACCTGGGGACCCAGTACTTC.

This clone was found a few times. This chain connects TRBV6-5 to TRBJ1-1; D perhaps matches TRBD1 (5 bases). The germline gives CDR1 MNHEY, CDR2 SVGAGI. The CDR3 length is 15 residues. Deletions cut 8 bases from V and 6 bases from J, with 22 bases between. CDR3 in amino acids: CASARTGGLYPEAFF. The CDR3, as DNA: TGTGCCAGCGCCAGGACGGGGGGATTATACCCTGAAGCTTTCTTT.

V usage is TRBV30 and J usage is TRBJ2-2, with a weak D call TRBD2 (7 bases). Germline values: CDR1 GTSNPN, CDR2 SVGIG (reference sequence). V shed 4 bases and J shed 2 bases, with 14 bases lying between them. CDR3 length: 15 amino acids. CDR3 amino acids: CAWKRDTGNTGELFF. DNA of the CDR3: TGTGCCTGGAAGCGGGACACCGGAAACACCGGGGAGCTGTTTTTT.

The V gene is TRBV30, the J gene TRBJ1-1; D remains unclear. This CDR3 region has 13 residues. V was clipped by 0 bases and J by 0 bases, with 5 bases between them. Germline values: CDR1 GTSNPN, CDR2 SVGIG (reference sequence). In nucleotides, the CDR3 is TGTGCCTGGAGTGTACAGATGAACACTGAAGCTTTCTTT. Its translation: CAWSVQMNTEAFF.

The chain carries TRBV6-1 and TRBJ1-1; unclear D gene. CDR1 MNHNS and CDR2 SASEGT come from the germline V gene. This CDR3 is built from 14 residues. Deletions cut 7 bases from V and 0 bases from J, with 12 bases between. CDR3 sequence: CASMNSLMNTEAFF. Here the CDR3 DNA reads TGTGCCAGCATGAACAGCCTAATGAACACTGAAGCTTTCTTT.

The rearrangement links TRBV7-3 to TRBJ2-5; D possibly uses TRBD1 or TRBD2 (6 bases each). CDR1 and CDR2 (germline): SGHTA, FQGTGA. Trimming left V 5 bases short and J 1 base short, with 11 bases between. The CDR3 is 14 amino acids. CDR3 amino acids: CASSPRGVQETQYF. In DNA form, the CDR3 reads TGTGCCAGCAGCCCTAGGGGGGTCCAAGAGACCCAGTACTTC.

This clone has only a few counts. Here the CDR3 DNA reads TGTGCCAGCAGTGCTCAGGGTGAAGCTTTCTTT. Translation gives CASSAQGEAFF. The chain employs TRBV25-1 and TRBJ1-1; TRBD1 might be the D (5 bases). With 4 bases removed from V and 7 bases from J, the gap between germline ends came to 7 bases. Germline loops: CDR1 MGHDK, CDR2 SYGVNS. The CDR3 is made up of 11 amino acids. Supplemented by reference TRBV25-1 and TRBJ1-1, the full variable domain reads EADIYQTPRYLVIGTGKKITLECSQTMGHDKMYWYQQDPGMELHLIHYSYGVNSTEKGDLSSESTVSRIRTEHFPLTLESARPSHTSQYLCASSAQGEAFFGQGTRLTVV.

The chain carries TRBV5-4 and TRBJ1-6, with 7 bases identical to TRBD1. J gave up 4 bases and V 6 bases, and 7 bases lay outside the gene matches. This CDR3 contains 15 residues. Germline CDR1 reads SGHNT; CDR2 reads YYREEE (reference sequence). CDR3 amino acids: CASKPSGQYNSPLHF. For the CDR3, the DNA is TGTGCCAGCAAACCTTCGGGACAGTATAATTCACCCCTCCACTTT.

V gene TRBV7-2 combines with J gene TRBJ2-1; the D gene is possibly TRBD2 (6 bases). V lost 8 bases and J lost 4, with 12 bases in between. The CDR3 covers 13 residues. In germline, CDR1 is SGHTA, CDR2 FQGNSA. CDR3 protein: CASCRAGYNEQFF. In DNA, the CDR3 is TGTGCCAGCTGCCGGGCGGGATACAATGAGCAGTTCTTC.

This rearrangement joins TRBV5-1 to TRBJ2-4; 12 bases agree with TRBD2. With V trimmed by 2 bases and J by 10 bases, 7 bases remained unmatched. The CDR3 length is 15 residues. Germline assignment: CDR1 SGHRS and CDR2 YFSETQ. The CDR3, as DNA: TGCGCCAGCAGCTTACTAGCGGGGGGACCGGAGATTCAGTACTTC. Translation: CASSLLAGGPEIQYF.